The 28 T cell receptor beta chains listed next were all sequenced from one sample in a study of blood T cell repertoires in COVID-19. The data were produced by immunoSEQ multiplex PCR, yet TCRdb's version contains in-frame clones alone and is incomplete. This table has a few hundred thousand clones, around four fifths appearing once. Material: PBMCs or T cells enriched from blood (not recorded which). These receptors were obtained from a woman aged 50 to 60 who had recovered from COVID-19.

The chain has TRBV7-2 and TRBJ1-3, with 8 bases that match TRBD1. CDR3 size: 15 residues. Germline CDR1 reads SGHTA; CDR2 reads FQGNSA. With 3 bases clipped from V and 2 bases from J, the junction kept 3 bases outside the gene matches. The CDR3 DNA is TGTGCCAGCAGCTTGACAGGGGCAACTGGAAACACCATATATTTT. As protein: CASSLTGATGNTIYF.

This clone is a singleton in its sample. V usage is TRBV2 and J usage is TRBJ2-5; 9 positions match TRBD2. Unmatched junction bases numbered 7, after V lost 6 bases and J lost 2 bases. The germline V gene encodes CDR1 SNHLY and CDR2 FYNNEI. The CDR3 runs to 15 residues. CDR3 amino acids: CASSGIAGVQETQYF. In nucleotides, the CDR3 is TGTGCCAGCAGCGGCATAGCGGGAGTACAAGAGACCCAGTACTTC.

This clone has a single count. J is TRBJ1-1 and V is TRBV28, with 7 bases fitting TRBD1. Germline CDR1 reads MDHEN; CDR2 reads SYDVKM. With V trimmed by 2 bases and J by 0 bases, 3 bases remained unmatched. The CDR3 spans 15 residues. Written as DNA, the CDR3 is TGTGCCAGCAGTTTAAATGACAGGGTGAACACTGAAGCTTTCTTT. Translated: CASSLNDRVNTEAFF.

The chain links TRBV5-1 to TRBJ1-1; the match to TRBD1 covers 8 bases. Germline assignment: CDR1 SGHRS and CDR2 YFSETQ. The CDR3 sequence is 13 residues long. After removal of 8 bases from V and 7 bases from J, the junction contained 10 bases not matched to a gene. CDR3 in amino acids: CASKLQTGDEAFF. For the CDR3, the DNA is TGCGCCAGTAAACTACAGACAGGGGATGAAGCTTTCTTT.

This clone came up once. The V call is TRBV6-5, the J call TRBJ1-1; TRBD1 aligns across 12 bases. The V gene end was trimmed by 2 bases and the J gene end by 5 bases; junction bases not matched to a gene: 3. The CDR3 spans 15 residues. CDR1 is MNHEY, CDR2 SVGAGI, per germline. CDR3 protein: CASSYGDRGHTEAFF. The CDR3 bases are TGTGCCAGCAGTTACGGGGACAGGGGGCATACTGAAGCTTTCTTT.

The count of this clone is one. The V call is TRBV27, the J call TRBJ2-7; TRBD1 matches at 9 bases. This CDR3 is built from 15 residues. CDR1 is MNHEY, CDR2 SMNVEV, per germline (reference sequence). With V trimmed by 2 bases and J by 5 bases, 7 bases remained unmatched. The DNA of the CDR3 is TGTGCCAGCAGTTTACCCGGACAGGGGTGGCACGAGCAGTACTTC. It specifies CASSLPGQGWHEQYF.

This rearrangement joins TRBV3-1 (or the pseudogene TRBV3-2) to TRBJ2-1; possible D gene TRBD2, 6 bases. This CDR3 is 13 amino acids long. Per germline, CDR1 LGHDT and CDR2 YNNKEL (reference sequence). The V end lost 1 base, the J end lost 7 bases, and 8 bases lay between the germline ends. The CDR3 DNA reads TGTGCCAGCAGCCAAGGGAGGGTAAATGAGCAGTTCTTC. Its protein is CASSQGRVNEQFF.

The chain is built from TRBV30 and TRBJ2-1; 8 bases fit TRBD2. Unmatched junction bases numbered 6, after V lost 0 bases and J lost 8 bases. Germline assignment: CDR1 GTSNPN and CDR2 SVGIG (reference sequence). The CDR3 is made up of 14 amino acids. The CDR3 region is CAWSVSSGFDEQFF. The CDR3 DNA sequence: TGTGCCTGGAGTGTATCTAGCGGGTTCGATGAGCAGTTCTTC.

The rearrangement uses TRBV4-2 and TRBJ1-4, with D hard to call. V was pared by 0 bases and J by 8 bases, with 16 bases between. CDR3 length: 16 amino acids. Germline lookup yields CDR1 LGHNA and CDR2 YNFKEQ. The CDR3 is CASSQDWSGFGEKLFF. CDR3 DNA sequence: TGTGCCAGCAGCCAAGATTGGTCCGGGTTTGGAGAAAAACTGTTTTTT.

V usage is TRBV29-1 and J usage is TRBJ2-3; 9 nucleotides agree with TRBD1. The CDR3 consists of 16 residues. J gave up 4 bases and V 2 bases, and 10 bases lay outside the gene matches. Germline V gene data show CDR1 as SQVTM and CDR2 as ANQGSEA. CDR3 sequence (DNA): TGCAGCGTTGAATCGACGGGACAGGGAATTTCAGATACGCAGTATTTT. Translating it yields CSVESTGQGISDTQYF.

This sequence joins TRBV3-1 (or the pseudogene TRBV3-2) and TRBJ2-2, with 10 bases identical to TRBD1. The CDR3 sequence is 15 residues long. CDR1 is LGHDT and CDR2 is YNNKEL in the germline V gene (reference sequence). V lost 3 bases, J lost 3 bases, and 1 base stayed unmatched. In DNA form, the CDR3 reads TGTGCCAGCAGCCACGGGACAGGGGACACCGGGGAGCTGTTTTTT. It yields the protein CASSHGTGDTGELFF.

The chain recombines TRBV19 with TRBJ2-3; D gene ambiguous. From germline, CDR1 is LNHDA and CDR2 SQIVND (reference sequence). V was clipped by 4 bases and J by 5 bases, with 16 bases between them. The CDR3 extends over 15 amino acids. This CDR3 is CASSTSGLPQDTQYF. The CDR3 DNA reads TGTGCCAGTAGTACCTCCGGGTTACCACAAGATACGCAGTATTTT.

This clone was observed a few times. V gene TRBV18 combines with J gene TRBJ1-3, with a tentative D call TRBD1 (6 bases). The CDR3 consists of 14 residues. V was clipped by 3 bases and J by 4 bases, with 10 bases between them. Germline-derived CDR1 and CDR2 are KGHSH and LQKENI. As DNA, the CDR3 is TGTGCCAGCTCACCCGGACAGCCCGGAAACACCATATATTTT. Residues: CASSPGQPGNTIYF.

In its sample, this clone was seen a few times. The V gene is TRBV19, the J gene TRBJ1-5; no definite D call. Trimming took 3 bases from V and 0 from J, leaving 12 bases between them. This CDR3 has 16 residues. From germline, CDR1 is LNHDA and CDR2 SQIVND (reference sequence). CDR3 sequence reads: CASSMGVRNSNQPQHF. The CDR3 DNA reads TGTGCCAGTAGTATGGGCGTCCGAAATAGCAATCAGCCCCAGCATTTT.

J is TRBJ2-7 and V is TRBV11-3, with 10 bases that match TRBD1. J gave up 3 bases and V 8 bases, and 1 base lay outside the gene matches. Per germline, CDR1 SGHNT and CDR2 YENEEA. The CDR3 has 12 amino acids. The CDR3 reads CASRDRGYEQYF. CDR3 nucleotides: TGTGCCAGCCGGGACAGGGGCTACGAGCAGTACTTC.

The rearrangement links TRBV3-1 (or the pseudogene TRBV3-2) to TRBJ2-7, with 10 positions matching TRBD1. CDR1 and CDR2 from the germline V gene are LGHDT and YNNKEL (reference sequence). V lost 3 bases, J lost 3 bases, and 8 bases stayed unmatched. The CDR3 contains 16 residues. This chain's CDR3 is CASSHRVGTGVYEQYF. The DNA of the CDR3 is TGTGCCAGCAGCCACCGGGTGGGGACAGGGGTCTACGAGCAGTACTTC.

The V call is TRBV4-1, the J call TRBJ2-2; 9 nucleotides agree with TRBD2. This CDR3 region has 16 residues. The V gene end was trimmed by 3 bases and the J gene end by 6 bases; junction bases not matched to a gene: 8. Germline lookup yields CDR1 MGHRA and CDR2 YSYEKL. This CDR3 is CASSQFSGSWSGELFF. The CDR3 nucleotides are TGCGCCAGCAGCCAGTTTAGCGGGAGTTGGTCCGGGGAGCTGTTTTTT.

This chain links TRBV5-5 with TRBJ2-4, with 10 nucleotides matching TRBD1. Germline-derived CDR1 and CDR2 are SGHKS and YYEKEE (reference sequence). The CDR3 spans 14 residues. V shed 3 bases and J 7 bases; nucleotides not matched to a gene: 4. CDR3 protein: CASSWGQGPNIQYF. In DNA, the CDR3 is TGTGCCAGCAGCTGGGGACAGGGGCCGAACATTCAGTACTTC. Filled out from reference TRBV5-5 and TRBJ2-4, the complete variable domain reads DAGVTQSPTHLIKTRGQQVTLRCSPISGHKSVSWYQQVLGQGPQFIFQYYEKEERGRGNFPDRFSARQFPNYSSELNVNALLLGDSALYLCASSWGQGPNIQYFGAGTRLSVL.

Comment on this clone: Other DNA sequences within the sample encode an identical CDR3. The chain uses TRBV29-1 and TRBJ1-2; a weak D match, TRBD1 (5 bases). The CDR3 runs to 12 residues. The V end lost 6 bases, the J end lost 2 bases, and 10 bases lay between the germline ends. In germline, CDR1 is SQVTM, CDR2 ANQGSEA. The CDR3 region is CSVGQTNYGYTF. CDR3 in DNA: TGCAGCGTCGGACAAACAAACTATGGCTACACCTTC.

V and J are TRBV9 and TRBJ1-5; 12 nucleotides match TRBD1. The trim removed 4 bases at V and 4 bases at J, leaving 6 bases unmatched. The CDR3 extends over 16 amino acids. Germline-derived CDR1 and CDR2 are SGDLS and YYNGEE. DNA of the CDR3: TGTGCCAGCAGCCCCGGGACAGGGGGCCTAAATCAGCCCCAGCATTTT. This gives the protein CASSPGTGGLNQPQHF.

Comments on this clone: Sequence at one end of the junction differs from germline and may be a read error. This rearrangement joins TRBV11-3 to TRBJ1-6; TRBD1 matches 10 bases. This CDR3 contains 18 residues. Germline V CDR1 and CDR2: SGHNT, YENEEA. This chain's CDR3 is CASSLAPGQGPSNSPLHF. The CDR3 DNA reads as TGTGCCAGCAGTTTAGCTCCGGGACAGGGGCCGTCTAATTCACCCCTCCACTTT.

The chain employs TRBV18 and TRBJ2-3; 13 bases agree with TRBD2. The V gene's germline CDR1 is KGHSH and CDR2 LQKENI. V shed 6 bases and J 4 bases; nucleotides not matched to a gene: 13. The CDR3 runs to 18 residues. Here the CDR3 reads CASSPSGTSGASADTQYF. CDR3 bases: TGTGCCAGCTCTCCCTCCGGGACTAGCGGGGCCTCGGCAGATACGCAGTATTTT.

The V gene is TRBV30, the J gene TRBJ1-1; 7 bases map to TRBD1. The CDR3 totals 12 residues. The germline V gene has CDR1 GTSNPN and CDR2 SVGIG (reference sequence). V lost 5 bases to trimming and J lost 3 bases; unmatched junction nucleotides: 3. The CDR3 region is CAWATGDTEAFF. The CDR3 DNA is TGTGCCTGGGCCACAGGGGACACTGAAGCTTTCTTT.

This clone was detected only a few times. This chain joins TRBV7-9 and TRBJ2-7, with D possibly TRBD2 on 6 matching bases. V lost 3 bases, J lost 6 bases, and 12 bases lay in between. Per the germline V gene, CDR1 is SEHNR and CDR2 is FQNEAQ (reference sequence). The CDR3 totals 13 residues. CDR3 amino acids: CASSFPAGTEQYF. DNA of the CDR3: TGTGCCAGCAGCTTCCCCGCGGGGACCGAGCAGTACTTC.

CDR3 amino acids: CASSQVRQGASGYTF. The CDR3 DNA is TGTGCCAGCAGCCAAGTTCGGCAGGGGGCGTCAGGCTACACCTTC. The genes are TRBV14 and TRBJ1-2, with TRBD1 matching 8 bases. CDR1 is SGHDN and CDR2 is FVKESK in the germline V gene. Germline trimming cut 1 base from V and 8 bases from J; bases unmatched to any gene: 9. The CDR3 loop spans 15 amino acids.

This sequence joins TRBV30 and TRBJ1-2; perhaps TRBD1 as D (6 bases). Germline CDR1 GTSNPN, CDR2 SVGIG (reference sequence). This CDR3 has 12 residues. Trimming stripped 8 bases from V and 4 bases from J, with 14 bases between. CDR3 nucleotide sequence: TGTGCCGGCACTACGACAGGCTATGGCTACACCTTC. It specifies CAGTTTGYGYTF.

In this sample, this clone turned up a few times. This sequence joins TRBV2 and TRBJ1-1, with no clear D. CDR1 is SNHLY and CDR2 is FYNNEI in the germline V gene. The CDR3 sequence is 14 residues long. Trimming stripped 6 bases from V and 3 bases from J, with 14 bases between. This CDR3 is CASSPTTPDTEAFF. For the CDR3, the DNA is TGTGCCAGCAGCCCCACGACACCTGACACTGAAGCTTTCTTT.

The V and J genes are TRBV12-3 or TRBV12-4 and TRBJ2-1, with D possibly being TRBD2 (6 bases). The V gene lost 2 bases and the J gene lost 9 bases, with 8 bases spanning the gap. The CDR3 has 12 residues. CDR3 amino acids: CASSLWRGEQFF. Here the CDR3 DNA reads TGTGCCAGCAGTTTATGGAGGGGTGAGCAGTTCTTC.